This T cell receptor beta chain came from a study of post-analysis software for immune sequencing data. The wider study: Patients with relapsing-remitting, secondary progressive and progressive-relapsing multiple sclerosis courses were all represented.

Unique molecular identifiers featured in each of the TCR beta cDNA libraries. Input of 1 to 10 million T cells yielded about half a million cDNA molecules. TCRdb analysed the PCR reads with MiXCR anew, one entry per CDR3 protein. The sample holds about 800,000 distinct CDR3 sequences, 25% to 30% seen once. Points from the study as a whole: Clustering by F measure revealed strong co-clustering among samples prepared together in one batch. Controls showed lower frequencies than patients for four to six TRBV segments, and TRBV5-6, TRBV5-1 and TRBV20-1 were among these. Diversity measured as normalized Chao1 was significantly lower in multiple sclerosis patients than in controls.

Concerning this clonotype: Its antigen remains unknown.

This CDR3 has 13 amino acids. Germline CDR1 is MNHEY and CDR2 is SMNVEV (reference sequence). The germline V and J ends were trimmed by 7 bases and 2 bases, with 12 bases remaining between them. This rearrangement joins TRBV27 to TRBJ2-7; tentative D call: TRBD2 (6 bases). The sequence was collected from a girl aged 5-17 years with multiple sclerosis. The material sequenced was blood. The CDR3 DNA sequence: TGTGCCAGCACGGGACTCGGCACCTACGAGCAGTACTTC. Amino acids: CASTGLGTYEQYF.